Presented here are 23 T cell receptor beta chains from one specimen sequenced in a study of blood T cell repertoires in COVID-19. Sequencing used immunoSEQ multiplex PCR; TCRdb keeps in-frame clones, though not all of them. The sample comprises some 150,000 clones, approximately 90% of which are singletons, and roughly 1.5% rests with the top ten. Sequencing used peripheral blood. The source is a woman between 50 and 59 years old with acute or convalescent COVID-19.

This clone was counted a single time. The CDR3 spells CASSFRLRGYAYEQYF. In DNA form, the CDR3 reads TGTGCCAGCAGTTTCCGTTTAAGGGGTTATGCCTACGAGCAGTACTTC. The chain joins TRBV6-2 or TRBV6-3 to TRBJ2-7; perhaps TRBD1 as D (5 bases). Germline V gene data show CDR1 as MNHEY and CDR2 as SVGEGT. The CDR3 runs to 16 residues. Trimming cost V 4 bases and J 2 bases, with 18 bases left between them.

The chain couples TRBV9 to TRBJ2-5; D not certain. The ends were cut back, 1 base at V and 3 bases at J, with 13 bases in the middle. Per germline, CDR1 SGDLS and CDR2 YYNGEE. This CDR3 is built from 15 residues. CDR3 loop: CASSVSNLPKETQYF. The CDR3 DNA sequence: TGTGCCAGCAGCGTAAGCAACTTACCGAAAGAGACCCAGTACTTC.

The J gene is TRBJ1-5, the V gene TRBV19, with TRBD1 identical over 10 bases. Unmatched junction bases numbered 5, after V lost 5 bases and J lost 7 bases. In germline, CDR1 is LNHDA, CDR2 SQIVND (reference sequence). There are 14 residues in the CDR3. CDR3 sequence reads: CASSPTGGRQPQHF. In nucleotides, the CDR3 is TGTGCCAGTAGTCCGACAGGGGGCAGGCAGCCCCAGCATTTT.

The V and J genes are TRBV19 and TRBJ1-3; 12 bases fit TRBD1. Germline trimming cut 5 bases from V and 2 bases from J; bases unmatched to any gene: 4. Germline-derived CDR1 and CDR2 are LNHDA and SQIVND (reference sequence). The CDR3 is 16 amino acids. CDR3 sequence reads: CASSSGQGATGNTIYF. CDR3 DNA sequence: TGTGCCAGTAGTTCGGGACAGGGGGCCACTGGAAACACCATATATTTT.

The chain uses TRBV9 and TRBJ1-2; 7 nucleotides match TRBD1. The V and J ends lost 4 bases and 1 base, in that order; junction bases with no gene match: 7. This CDR3 region has 15 residues. Germline V CDR1 and CDR2: SGDLS, YYNGEE. Here the CDR3 DNA reads TGTGCCAGCAGCTTCAAGACAGGGTTTAACTATGGCTACACCTTC. Protein: CASSFKTGFNYGYTF.

This clone was seen once. This CDR3 is also generated by other DNA sequences in the sample. This sequence joins TRBV7-2 and TRBJ1-6; 8 nucleotides match TRBD1. This CDR3 comprises 14 residues. The junction had 0 bases not matched to a gene; V was cut back by 1 base and J by 7 bases. CDR1 and CDR2 from the germline V gene are SGHTA and FQGNSA. The CDR3 sequence is CASSLGTGNSPLHF. The CDR3 DNA sequence: TGTGCCAGCAGCTTAGGGACAGGGAATTCACCCCTCCACTTT.

The chain employs TRBV5-1 and TRBJ2-1, with 7 bases that match TRBD1. Germline V lookup: CDR1 SGHRS, CDR2 YFSETQ. This CDR3 region has 15 residues. V lost 4 bases to trimming and J lost 5 bases; unmatched junction nucleotides: 9. The CDR3 DNA follows: TGCGCCAGCAGCCTCTTCTTAGGGGGCCACAATGAGCAGTTCTTC. Encoded protein: CASSLFLGGHNEQFF.

V and J are TRBV18 and TRBJ1-5; TRBD1 aligns across 7 bases. The CDR3 runs to 13 residues. V gave up 2 bases and J gave up 5 bases; unmatched junction bases: 0. CDR1 is KGHSH and CDR2 is LQKENI in the germline V gene. CDR3 sequence reads: CASSPGTDQPQHF. The CDR3, as DNA: TGTGCCAGCTCACCAGGGACAGATCAGCCCCAGCATTTT.

J is TRBJ1-1 and V is TRBV3-1 (or the pseudogene TRBV3-2), with TRBD1 matching 10 bases. Trimming cost V 2 bases and J 5 bases; bases outside gene matches: 2. Germline V gene data show CDR1 as LGHDT and CDR2 as YNNKEL (reference sequence). The CDR3 is made up of 14 amino acids. The CDR3 reads CASSQPDRGTEAFF. The DNA of the CDR3 is TGTGCCAGCAGCCAACCGGACAGGGGGACTGAAGCTTTCTTT.

V gene TRBV7-2 combines with J gene TRBJ1-1, with 7 nucleotides matching TRBD1. Germline V gene lookup returns CDR1 SGHTA and CDR2 FQGNSA. Losses at the gene ends were 5 bases for V and 0 bases for J; bases not matched to a gene: 3. The CDR3 runs 14 residues. CDR3 in DNA: TGTGCCAGCAGCCTGACAGGGCTGAACACTGAAGCTTTCTTT. Residues: CASSLTGLNTEAFF. The full variable domain, in which reference TRBV7-2 and TRBJ1-1 provide the parts outside the CDR3, is GAGVSQSPSNKVTEKGKDVELRCDPISGHTALYWYRQSLGQGLEFLIYFQGNSAPDKSGLPSDRFSAERTGGSVSTLTIQRTQQEDSAVYLCASSLTGLNTEAFFGQGTRLTVV.

The chain couples TRBV21-1 to TRBJ2-5; the tabulated D call, TRBD2, remains unverified against the DNA. TRBV21-1 constitutes a pseudogene. There are 13 residues in the CDR3. CDR3 nucleotides: TGTGCCACTGGCCGGGACTCAGAGGAGACCCAGTACTTC. This codes for CATGRDSEETQYF.

This chain joins TRBV6-1 and TRBJ2-3; D ambiguous. The CDR3 extends over 12 amino acids. CDR1 is MNHNS and CDR2 is SASEGT in the germline V gene. V lost 3 bases and J lost 4, with 5 bases in between. The CDR3 protein is CASSDSSDTQYF. The CDR3 region has the DNA TGTGCCAGCAGTGATTCGTCAGATACGCAGTATTTT.

The chain links TRBV13 to TRBJ1-2; 8 nucleotides align to TRBD1. The CDR3 covers 15 residues. Germline V gene data show CDR1 as PRHDT and CDR2 as FYEKMQ (reference sequence). V was clipped by 4 bases and J by 6 bases; unmatched bases: 10. The CDR3 loop is CASSSSRQGRNGYTF. The CDR3 nucleotides are TGTGCCAGCAGCTCCAGCCGACAGGGGAGGAATGGCTACACCTTC.

V and J are TRBV7-2 and TRBJ2-2; D not certain. The CDR3 totals 13 residues. Germline lookup yields CDR1 SGHTA and CDR2 FQGNSA. The V end lost 1 base, the J end lost 5 bases, and 5 bases lay between the germline ends. The CDR3, as DNA: TGTGCCAGCAGCTTAGTTCTAACCGGGGAGCTGTTTTTT. Translation gives CASSLVLTGELFF.

The CDR3 is CAWSIQGPYEQYF. The DNA for the CDR3 is TGTGCCTGGAGTATACAGGGCCCCTACGAGCAGTACTTC. This rearrangement joins TRBV30 to TRBJ2-7, with D possibly matching TRBD1 (6 bases). Germline CDR1 is GTSNPN and CDR2 is SVGIG (reference sequence). V was cut by 2 bases and J by 2 bases, with 10 bases left in between. CDR3 length equals 13 residues.

The J gene is TRBJ2-1, the V gene TRBV7-2; the D gene is possibly TRBD2 (5 bases). Germline V gives CDR1 SGHTA, CDR2 FQGNSA. This CDR3 is 14 amino acids long. V lost 1 base and J lost 2, with 6 bases in between. CDR3 coding DNA: TGTGCCAGCAGCTTAGAACTAGCCTACAATGAGCAGTTCTTC. Translating it yields CASSLELAYNEQFF.

This chain joins TRBV2 and TRBJ1-2; tentatively, D is TRBD1 (6 bases). CDR1 is SNHLY, CDR2 FYNNEI, per germline. The length of the CDR3 is 14 residues. Trimming pared 6 bases from V and 13 bases from J, leaving 24 bases between. The CDR3 coding sequence is TGTGCCAGCAGGGATCCGGGGACAAGGGTATCTATCACCTTC. It is translated as CASRDPGTRVSITF.

CDR3 DNA sequence: TGTGCCAGCAGTTACACAGATAGCGGGAGAACAGATACGCAGTATTTT. It yields the protein CASSYTDSGRTDTQYF. This chain uses TRBV6-5 with TRBJ2-3; 9 nucleotides agree with TRBD2. Germline V lookup: CDR1 MNHEY, CDR2 SVGAGI. Trimming removed 2 bases from V and 3 bases from J; junction bases left unmatched: 6. This CDR3 spans 16 amino acids.

The chain joins TRBV12-3 or TRBV12-4 to TRBJ2-3; tentative D call: TRBD1 (6 bases). CDR3 length: 12 amino acids. Trimming removed 4 bases at V and 7 bases at J, with 9 bases between. CDR3 in DNA: TGTGCCAGCAGTTCACAGGGATATACGCAGTATTTT. As protein: CASSSQGYTQYF.

This clone was observed a handful of times. The genes are TRBV2 and TRBJ1-4; 7 bases agree with TRBD1. CDR1 is SNHLY, CDR2 FYNNEI, per germline. The CDR3 consists of 13 residues. With 11 bases clipped from V and 8 bases from J, the junction kept 11 bases outside the gene matches. CDR3 DNA sequence: TGTGCCCTAGGGGGGACAGAAGGGGAAAAACTGTTTTTT. It translates to CALGGTEGEKLFF.

V and J are TRBV30 and TRBJ1-1, with D perhaps TRBD1 (5 bases). V lost 4 bases to trimming and J lost 4 bases, with 10 bases between them. Germline V gene lookup returns CDR1 GTSNPN and CDR2 SVGIG (reference sequence). This CDR3 comprises 12 residues. The CDR3 is CAWTFGGTEAFF. The CDR3 region has the DNA TGTGCCTGGACCTTCGGGGGCACTGAAGCTTTCTTT.

The chain has TRBV7-8 and TRBJ2-3; D perhaps matches TRBD1 (5 bases). V was cut by 1 base and J by 3 bases, with 14 bases left in between. Germline loops: CDR1 SGHVS, CDR2 FQNEAQ. This CDR3 region has 16 residues. This CDR3 is CASSLEAGIETDTQYF. Written as DNA, the CDR3 is TGTGCCAGCAGCTTAGAGGCAGGGATCGAAACAGATACGCAGTATTTT.

This chain joins TRBV12-3 or TRBV12-4 and TRBJ2-3; D uncertain. The CDR3 has 12 amino acids. Trimming left V 7 bases short and J 8 bases short, with 13 bases between. The CDR3 region is CASTRPGGTQYF. In nucleotides, the CDR3 is TGTGCCAGCACCCGACCGGGTGGTACGCAGTATTTT.